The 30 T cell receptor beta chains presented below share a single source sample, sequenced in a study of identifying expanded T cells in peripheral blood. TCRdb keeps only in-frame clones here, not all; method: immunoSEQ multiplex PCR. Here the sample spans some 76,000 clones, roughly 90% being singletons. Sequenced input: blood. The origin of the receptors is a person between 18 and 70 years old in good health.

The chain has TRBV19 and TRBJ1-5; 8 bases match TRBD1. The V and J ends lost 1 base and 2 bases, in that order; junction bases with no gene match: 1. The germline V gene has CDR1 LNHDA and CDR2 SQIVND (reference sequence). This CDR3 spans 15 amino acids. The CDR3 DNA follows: TGTGCCAGTAGTATAGCAGGGGGCGGCAATCAGCCCCAGCATTTT. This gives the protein CASSIAGGGNQPQHF.

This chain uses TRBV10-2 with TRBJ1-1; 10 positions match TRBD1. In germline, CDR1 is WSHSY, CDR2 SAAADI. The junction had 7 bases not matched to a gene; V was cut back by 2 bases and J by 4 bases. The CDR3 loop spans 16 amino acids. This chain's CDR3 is CASSETLWTGGTEAFF. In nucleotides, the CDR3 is TGCGCCAGCAGTGAGACGCTTTGGACAGGGGGCACTGAAGCTTTCTTT.

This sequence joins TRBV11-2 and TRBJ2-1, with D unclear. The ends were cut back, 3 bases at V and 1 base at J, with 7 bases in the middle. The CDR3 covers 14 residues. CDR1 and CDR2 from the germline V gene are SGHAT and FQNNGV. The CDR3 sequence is CASSLQQSYNEQFF. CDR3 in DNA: TGTGCCAGCAGCTTGCAACAGTCCTACAATGAGCAGTTCTTC.

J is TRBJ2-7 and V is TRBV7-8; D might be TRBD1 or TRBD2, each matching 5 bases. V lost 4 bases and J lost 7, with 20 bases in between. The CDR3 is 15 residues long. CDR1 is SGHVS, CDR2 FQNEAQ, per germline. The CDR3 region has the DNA TGTGCCAGCAGCTATTGGGCAGGGAGTCCGGAGGAGCAGTACTTC. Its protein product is CASSYWAGSPEEQYF.

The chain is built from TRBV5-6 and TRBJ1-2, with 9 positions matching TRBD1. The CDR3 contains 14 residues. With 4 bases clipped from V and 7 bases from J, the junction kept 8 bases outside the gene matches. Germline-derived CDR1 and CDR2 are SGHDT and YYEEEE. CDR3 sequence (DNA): TGTGCCAGCAGCCTGGGGACAGGGAGTGGTGGCTACACCTTC. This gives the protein CASSLGTGSGGYTF.

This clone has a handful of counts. CDR3 DNA: TGTGCCAGCAGCTTAGCGGTTAGCGGGAGGTACAATGAGCAGTTCTTC. This encodes CASSLAVSGRYNEQFF. The chain couples TRBV7-2 to TRBJ2-1, with TRBD2 matching over 10 bases. The CDR3 loop spans 16 amino acids. Germline V CDR1 and CDR2: SGHTA, FQGNSA. With 0 bases clipped from V and 4 bases from J, the junction kept 3 bases outside the gene matches.

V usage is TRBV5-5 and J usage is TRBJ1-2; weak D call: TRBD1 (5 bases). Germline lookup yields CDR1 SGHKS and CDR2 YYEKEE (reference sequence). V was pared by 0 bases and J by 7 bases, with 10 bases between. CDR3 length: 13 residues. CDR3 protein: CASSLGGVSGYTF. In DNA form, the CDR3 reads TGTGCCAGCAGCTTGGGGGGCGTAAGTGGCTACACCTTC.

The CDR3 sequence: CASRRQGSRETQYF. The CDR3 bases are TGTGCCAGCAGGCGACAGGGGTCGAGAGAGACCCAGTACTTC. The rearrangement uses TRBV27 and TRBJ2-5, with 8 nucleotides matching TRBD1. Germline CDR1 reads MNHEY; CDR2 reads SMNVEV (reference sequence). Germline trimming cut 6 bases from V and 4 bases from J; bases unmatched to any gene: 7. The CDR3 spans 14 residues.

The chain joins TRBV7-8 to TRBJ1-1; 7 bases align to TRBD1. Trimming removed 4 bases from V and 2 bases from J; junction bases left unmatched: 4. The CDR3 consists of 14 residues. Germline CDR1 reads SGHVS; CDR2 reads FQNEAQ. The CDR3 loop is CASSSTGTNTEAFF. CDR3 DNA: TGTGCCAGCAGCTCGACAGGGACAAACACTGAAGCTTTCTTT. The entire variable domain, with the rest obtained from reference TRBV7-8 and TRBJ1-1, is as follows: GAGVSQSPRYKVAKRGQDVALRCDPISGHVSLFWYQQALGQGPEFLTYFQNEAQLDKSGLPSDRFFAERPEGSVSTLKIQRTQQEDSAVYLCASSSTGTNTEAFFGQGTRLTVV.

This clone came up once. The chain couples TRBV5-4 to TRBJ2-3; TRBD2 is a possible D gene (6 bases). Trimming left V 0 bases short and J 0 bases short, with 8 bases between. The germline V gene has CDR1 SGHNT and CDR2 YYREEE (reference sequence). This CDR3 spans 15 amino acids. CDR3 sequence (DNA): TGTGCCAGCAGCTTGGAGCGGGCTAGCACAGATACGCAGTATTTT. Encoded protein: CASSLERASTDTQYF.

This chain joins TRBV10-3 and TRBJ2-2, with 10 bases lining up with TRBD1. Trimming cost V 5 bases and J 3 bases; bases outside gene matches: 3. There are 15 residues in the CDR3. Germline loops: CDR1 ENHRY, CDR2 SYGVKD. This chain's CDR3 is CAISYGTGDTGELFF. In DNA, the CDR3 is TGTGCCATCAGTTACGGGACAGGGGACACCGGGGAGCTGTTTTTT.

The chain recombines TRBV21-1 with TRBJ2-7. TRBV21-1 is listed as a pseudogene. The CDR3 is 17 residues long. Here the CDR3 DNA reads TGTGCCAGCAGCAAAGGGCCAGGGGGGGCCCAAACCTACGAGCAGTACTTC. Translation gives CASSKGPGGAQTYEQYF.

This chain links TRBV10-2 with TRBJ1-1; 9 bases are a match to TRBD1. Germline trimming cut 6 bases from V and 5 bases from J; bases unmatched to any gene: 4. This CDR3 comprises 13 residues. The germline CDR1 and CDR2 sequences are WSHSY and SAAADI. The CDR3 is CASSGTGLTEAFF. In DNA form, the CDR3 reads TGCGCCAGCAGCGGGACAGGGTTGACTGAAGCTTTCTTT.

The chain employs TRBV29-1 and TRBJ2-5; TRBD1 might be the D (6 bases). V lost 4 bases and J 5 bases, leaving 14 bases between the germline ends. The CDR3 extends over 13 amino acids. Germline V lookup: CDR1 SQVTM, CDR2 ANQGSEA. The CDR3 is CSVGARGGETQYF. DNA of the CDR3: TGCAGCGTTGGAGCCAGGGGCGGGGAGACCCAGTACTTC.

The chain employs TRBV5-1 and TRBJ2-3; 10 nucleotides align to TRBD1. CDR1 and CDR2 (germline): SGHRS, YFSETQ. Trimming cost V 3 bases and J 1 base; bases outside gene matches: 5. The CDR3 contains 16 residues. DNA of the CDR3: TGCGCCAGCAGCTCAACCGGGACAGGGGGCACAGATACGCAGTATTTT. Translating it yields CASSSTGTGGTDTQYF.

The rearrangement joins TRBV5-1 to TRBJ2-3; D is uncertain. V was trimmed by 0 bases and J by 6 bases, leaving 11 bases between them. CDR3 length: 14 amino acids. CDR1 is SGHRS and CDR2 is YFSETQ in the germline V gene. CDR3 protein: CASSLGGVWDTQYF. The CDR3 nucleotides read TGCGCCAGCAGCTTGGGAGGAGTGTGGGATACGCAGTATTTT.

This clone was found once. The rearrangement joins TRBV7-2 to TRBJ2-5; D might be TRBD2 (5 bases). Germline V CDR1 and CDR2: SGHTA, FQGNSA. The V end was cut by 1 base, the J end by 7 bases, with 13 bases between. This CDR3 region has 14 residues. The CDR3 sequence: CASSLDTRAGTQYF. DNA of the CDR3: TGTGCCAGCAGCTTAGATACCCGGGCGGGGACCCAGTACTTC.

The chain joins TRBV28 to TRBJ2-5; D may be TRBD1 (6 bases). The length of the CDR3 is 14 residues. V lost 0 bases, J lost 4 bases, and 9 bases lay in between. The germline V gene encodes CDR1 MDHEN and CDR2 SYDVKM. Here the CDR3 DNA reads TGTGCCAGCAGTTTATGGCGAGGGGGAGAGACCCAGTACTTC. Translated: CASSLWRGGETQYF.

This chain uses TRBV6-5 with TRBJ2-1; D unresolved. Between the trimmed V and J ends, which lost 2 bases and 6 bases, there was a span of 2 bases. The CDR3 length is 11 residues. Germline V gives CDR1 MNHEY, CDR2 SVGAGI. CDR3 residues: CASSYLNEQFF. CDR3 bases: TGTGCCAGCAGTTACCTCAATGAGCAGTTCTTC.

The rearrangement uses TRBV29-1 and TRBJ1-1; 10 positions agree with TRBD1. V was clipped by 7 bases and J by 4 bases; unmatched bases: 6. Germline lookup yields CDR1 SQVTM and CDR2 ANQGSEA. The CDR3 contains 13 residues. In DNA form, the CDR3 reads TGCAGCGCTAAGGACAGGGGGGGCACTGAAGCTTTCTTT. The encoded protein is CSAKDRGGTEAFF.

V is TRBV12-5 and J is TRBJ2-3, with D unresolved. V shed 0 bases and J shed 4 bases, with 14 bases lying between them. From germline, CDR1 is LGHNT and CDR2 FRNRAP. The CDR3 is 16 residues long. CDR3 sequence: CASGLVLSLVADTQYF. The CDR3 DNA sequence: TGTGCTAGTGGTTTGGTACTTAGCCTAGTGGCAGATACGCAGTATTTT.

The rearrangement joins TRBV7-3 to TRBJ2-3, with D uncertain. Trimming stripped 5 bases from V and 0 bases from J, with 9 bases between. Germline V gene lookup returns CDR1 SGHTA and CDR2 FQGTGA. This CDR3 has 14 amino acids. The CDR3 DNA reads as TGTGCCAGCAGCCCCCAACATAGCACAGATACGCAGTATTTT. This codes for CASSPQHSTDTQYF.

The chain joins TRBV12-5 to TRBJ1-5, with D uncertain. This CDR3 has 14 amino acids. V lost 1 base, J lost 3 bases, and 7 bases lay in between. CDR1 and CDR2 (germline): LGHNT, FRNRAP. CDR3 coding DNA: TGTGCTAGTGGTTTGGGGCTGAACAATCAGCCCCAGCATTTT. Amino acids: CASGLGLNNQPQHF.

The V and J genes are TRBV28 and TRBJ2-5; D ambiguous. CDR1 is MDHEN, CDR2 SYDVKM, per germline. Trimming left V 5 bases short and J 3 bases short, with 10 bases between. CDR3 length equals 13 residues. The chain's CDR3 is CASSPYSEETQYF. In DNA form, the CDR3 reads TGTGCCAGCAGTCCCTATTCTGAAGAGACCCAGTACTTC.

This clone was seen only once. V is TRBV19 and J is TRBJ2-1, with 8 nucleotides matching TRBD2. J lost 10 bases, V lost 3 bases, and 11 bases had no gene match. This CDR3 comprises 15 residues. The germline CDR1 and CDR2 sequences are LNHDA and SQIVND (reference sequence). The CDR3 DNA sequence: TGTGCCAGTAGTATGGTGGCGGGGGGAGTTGGGGAGCAGTTCTTC. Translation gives CASSMVAGGVGEQFF.

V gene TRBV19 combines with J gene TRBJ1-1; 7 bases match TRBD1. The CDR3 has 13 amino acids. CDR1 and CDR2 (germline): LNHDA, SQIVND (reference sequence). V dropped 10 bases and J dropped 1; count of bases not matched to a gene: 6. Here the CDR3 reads CATGTATNTEAFF. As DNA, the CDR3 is TGTGCCACAGGGACAGCAACGAACACTGAAGCTTTCTTT.

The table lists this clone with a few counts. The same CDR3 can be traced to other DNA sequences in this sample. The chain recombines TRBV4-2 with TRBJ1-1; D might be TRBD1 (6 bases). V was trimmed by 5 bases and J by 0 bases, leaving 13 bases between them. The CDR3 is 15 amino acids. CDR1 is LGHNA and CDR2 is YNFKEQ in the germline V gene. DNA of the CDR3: TGTGCCAGCAGCTTGGGAGGGGGGCTGAACACTGAAGCTTTCTTT. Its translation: CASSLGGGLNTEAFF.

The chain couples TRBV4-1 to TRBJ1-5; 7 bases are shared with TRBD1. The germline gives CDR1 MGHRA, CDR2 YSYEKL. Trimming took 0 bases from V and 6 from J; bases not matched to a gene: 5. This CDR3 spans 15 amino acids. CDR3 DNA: TGCGCCAGCAGCCAAGACCGACAGGGCAGTCAGCCCCAGCATTTT. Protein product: CASSQDRQGSQPQHF.

As DNA, the CDR3 is TGTGCCAGCAGCGCGGGACTAGCAGGGAGGGAGACCCAGTACTTC. It specifies CASSAGLAGRETQYF. The rearrangement links TRBV5-6 to TRBJ2-5; 9 bases match TRBD2. V lost 4 bases and J lost 5; bases outside the gene matches: 9. Germline V CDR1 and CDR2: SGHDT, YYEEEE. The CDR3 is made up of 15 amino acids. Together with reference TRBV5-6 and TRBJ2-5, the CDR3 gives the full variable domain: DAGVTQSPTHLIKTRGQQVTLRCSPKSGHDTVSWYQQALGQGPQFIFQYYEEEERQRGNFPDRFSGHQFPNYSSELNVNALLLGDSALYLCASSAGLAGRETQYFGPGTRLLVL.

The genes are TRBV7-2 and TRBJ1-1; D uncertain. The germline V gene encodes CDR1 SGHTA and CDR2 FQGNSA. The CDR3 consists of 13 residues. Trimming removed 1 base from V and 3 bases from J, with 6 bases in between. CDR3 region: CASSLVIDTEAFF. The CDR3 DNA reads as TGTGCCAGCAGCTTAGTTATTGACACTGAAGCTTTCTTT.